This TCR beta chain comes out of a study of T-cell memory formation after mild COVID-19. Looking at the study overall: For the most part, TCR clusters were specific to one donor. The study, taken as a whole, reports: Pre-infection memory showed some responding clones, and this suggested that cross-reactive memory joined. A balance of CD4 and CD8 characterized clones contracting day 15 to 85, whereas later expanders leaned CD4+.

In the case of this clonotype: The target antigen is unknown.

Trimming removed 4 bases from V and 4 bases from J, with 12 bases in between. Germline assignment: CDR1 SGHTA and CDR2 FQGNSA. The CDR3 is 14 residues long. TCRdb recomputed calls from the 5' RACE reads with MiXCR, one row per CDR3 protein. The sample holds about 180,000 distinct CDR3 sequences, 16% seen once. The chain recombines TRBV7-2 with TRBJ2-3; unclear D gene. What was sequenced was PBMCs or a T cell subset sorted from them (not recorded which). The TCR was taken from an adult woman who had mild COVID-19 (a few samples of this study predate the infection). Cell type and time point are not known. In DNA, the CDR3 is TGTGCCAGCAGCTCCTCAGTTAGGGCAGATACGCAGTATTTT. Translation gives CASSSSVRADTQYF.